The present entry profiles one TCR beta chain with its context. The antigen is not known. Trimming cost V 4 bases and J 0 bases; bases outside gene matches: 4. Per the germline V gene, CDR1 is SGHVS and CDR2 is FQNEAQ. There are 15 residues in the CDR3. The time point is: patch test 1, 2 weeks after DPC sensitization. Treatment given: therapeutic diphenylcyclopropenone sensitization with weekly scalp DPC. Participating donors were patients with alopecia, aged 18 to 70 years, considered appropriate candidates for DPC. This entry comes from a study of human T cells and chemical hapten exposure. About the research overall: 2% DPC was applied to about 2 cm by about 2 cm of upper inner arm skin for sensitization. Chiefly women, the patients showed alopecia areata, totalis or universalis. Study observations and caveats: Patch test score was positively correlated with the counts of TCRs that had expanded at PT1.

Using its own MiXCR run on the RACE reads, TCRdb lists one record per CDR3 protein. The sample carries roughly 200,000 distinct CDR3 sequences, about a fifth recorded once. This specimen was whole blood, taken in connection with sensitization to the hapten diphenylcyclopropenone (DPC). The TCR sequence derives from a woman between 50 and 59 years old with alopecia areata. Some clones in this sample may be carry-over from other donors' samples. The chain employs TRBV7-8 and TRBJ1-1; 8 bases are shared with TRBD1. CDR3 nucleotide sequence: TGTGCCAGCAGCTCGACAGGGGCTATGAACACTGAAGCTTTCTTT. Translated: CASSSTGAMNTEAFF.